The present entry profiles one TCR beta chain with its context. The antigen it binds to is not known. No base-level quality is on record; no much larger clone is a single base apart. Eligible patients were adults with ileal or ileocolonic Crohn's disease who had an indication for ileocolonic resection. Whole ileal mucosal biopsies were kept frozen at -80 degrees C prior to DNA extraction. Genomic DNA was isolated from frozen whole biopsies using a TRizol-based method, and the DNA was quantified with a NanoDrop 2000 spectrophotometer. Measured from the cysteine to the phenylalanine, the CDR3 is 14 residues long. The kept DNA is CDR3 alone, 42 bases in frame from the first base. According to the germline V gene, CDR1 reads MNHEY and CDR2 reads SVGAGI. A distance of 10 bases separates the germline ends of V and J, which lose 3 bases and 2 bases respectively. The data stem from a study of T cell repertoires in ileal Crohn's disease (dated 2019 in TCRdb). With respect to the entire study: The median duration of disease was approximately 7.9 years, and at the time of surgery roughly 38% of patients were active smokers. All patients had surgery for a complication: stricturing disease in roughly 60% and penetrating disease in roughly 40%. Postoperative therapy was given to about half of the patients, with thiopurines administered to more than 10 patients and anti-TNF agents administered to approximately 20 patients. The TCR repertoire was analysed in approximately 60 patients with Crohn's disease drawn from a prospective multicentre cohort. The study was conducted in parallel with a multicentre cohort built to find predictors of early endoscopic recurrence after ileocolonic resection. Endoscopic postoperative recurrence was defined by a Rutgeerts score above i0. A total of around 170 mucosal samples from 60 or so patients were sequenced, collected from several sites on the surgical specimen as well as at postoperative endoscopy.

Five hundred nanograms of biopsy DNA per sample were submitted for commercial TCRB immunosequencing. CDR3 regions were amplified from genomic DNA by Adaptive Biotechnology using a two-step, amplification bias-controlled multiplex PCR. The first PCR used primers for every V and J gene segment; the second PCR added barcodes and Illumina adapters. CDR3 libraries were sequenced on an Illumina instrument. In the authors' own workflow: Vendor-provided pipelines were combined with custom analysis of raw data in R/Bioconductor under R version 3.3.0. Clonality, which ranges from 0 to 1, was calculated as the inverse of the normalised Shannon entropy across all productive clones. High-frequency clones were defined as the share of the repertoire taken up by the top 100 clones, keeping only clones that passed a 95% confidence test. The Simpson index measured repertoire diversity, and the Morisita-Horn index measured overlap between samples. The table was pulled from immuneACCESS by TCRdb, which kept in-frame rearrangements only. Such tables lose some clones; where checked, under half of the loss comes from unresolved V genes, and the rest has no known cause. That table is the source of V, J and clone size, and D and trimming were worked out from the DNA. A total of 17,000 or so clones appear in this sample, 88% of them only once. 5.5% to 6.5% of the sample is in the top ten clones.

The research as a whole found: More high-frequency clones were carried by sorted CD8 T cells than by CD4 T cells, suggesting that mucosal expansions were mainly CD8. Only a subgroup of patients, of unstated size, had mucosal CD4 and CD8 T cells sorted and sequenced. Higher percentages of high-frequency clones at the time of surgery were linked to endoscopic recurrence, and every patient with clonality above 26.8% (18/57) had recurrence. Patients who were active smokers at surgery had a significantly higher proportion of clonal expansions than non-smokers (roughly 24% vs 19%, p=0.02).

This TCR derives from an adult with Crohn's disease. The chain is encoded by TRBV6-5 joined to TRBJ2-5, with TRBD1 as a weak D call on 6 bases. The sample comprised ileal tissue. The CDR3 sequence is CASSYMDSQETQYF. The DNA is as follows: TGTGCCAGCAGTTATATGGACAGTCAAGAGACCCAGTACTTC.